These 27 T cell receptor beta chains originate from one sample sequenced in a study of technical replicates of blood from a few donors. Using immunoSEQ multiplex PCR, the repertoire was profiled, and TCRdb retains in-frame clones only, with some absent. The sample consists of about 100,000 clones, about 94% of them appearing once. Source material: T cells isolated from PBMCs. These receptors were obtained from a human donor in good health.

The chain has TRBV6-5 and TRBJ2-7; tentatively, D is TRBD1 (6 bases). The CDR3 has 16 amino acids. V lost 0 bases, J lost 1 base, and 13 bases lay in between. Germline loops: CDR1 MNHEY, CDR2 SVGAGI. The CDR3 loop reads CASSYSSGTFSYEQYF. CDR3 coding DNA: TGTGCCAGCAGTTACTCCTCCGGGACATTTTCCTACGAGCAGTACTTC.

The V call is TRBV28, the J call TRBJ2-1; 8 bases align to TRBD2. With 2 bases clipped from V and 4 bases from J, the junction kept 4 bases outside the gene matches. From germline, CDR1 is MDHEN and CDR2 SYDVKM. The CDR3 is 15 amino acids. CDR3 coding DNA: TGTGCCAGCAGTTTAGGGGCTAGCGGGTACAATGAGCAGTTCTTC. Its protein product is CASSLGASGYNEQFF.

V and J are TRBV19 and TRBJ2-1; a weak D match, TRBD1 (6 bases). Trimming removed 3 bases from V and 0 bases from J, with 9 bases in between. The CDR3 has 15 residues. Germline V gene data show CDR1 as LNHDA and CDR2 as SQIVND (reference sequence). CDR3 loop: CASSIWGPSYNEQFF. The CDR3 nucleotides read TGTGCCAGTAGTATTTGGGGGCCCTCCTACAATGAGCAGTTCTTC.

The V call is TRBV11-3, the J call TRBJ1-2, with D perhaps TRBD1 (5 bases). The CDR3 is 16 residues long. V lost 4 bases and J 0 bases, leaving 15 bases between the germline ends. Germline-derived CDR1 and CDR2 are SGHNT and YENEEA. In DNA, the CDR3 is TGTGCCAGCAGCTCGGGCCCCGGGGGGGCTAACTATGGCTACACCTTC. Its translation: CASSSGPGGANYGYTF.

For this clone: An end of the junction does not agree with germline; a read error may underlie this. This chain uses TRBV9 with TRBJ2-2; D is possibly TRBD1 (5 bases). CDR1 is SGDLS and CDR2 is YYNGEE in the germline V gene. The CDR3 has 15 residues. Here the CDR3 reads CASTSGSGYTAELFF. In nucleotides, the CDR3 is TGTGCCAGCACCTCCGGGTCAGGGTACACCGCGGAGCTGTTTTTT. Filled out from reference TRBV9 and TRBJ2-2, the complete variable domain reads DSGVTQTPKHLITATGQRVTLRCSPRSGDLSVYWYQQSLDQGLQFLIQYYNGEERAKGNILERFSAQQFPDLHSELNLSSLELGDSALYFCASTSGSGYTAELFFGEGSRLTVL.

The chain has TRBV28 and TRBJ2-1, with TRBD2 identical over 9 bases. Germline-derived CDR1 and CDR2 are MDHEN and SYDVKM. Losses at the gene ends were 11 bases for V and 4 bases for J; bases not matched to a gene: 9. The CDR3 covers 14 residues. Here the CDR3 DNA reads TGTGCCTGTACGTTAGCGGGAGTTTACAATGAGCAGTTCTTC. Amino acids: CACTLAGVYNEQFF.

J is TRBJ2-3 and V is TRBV7-9, with a possible D match to TRBD1 (7 bases). The CDR3 is 18 residues long. Between the trimmed V and J ends, which lost 3 bases and 4 bases, there was a span of 23 bases. Germline V lookup: CDR1 SEHNR, CDR2 FQNEAQ (reference sequence). CDR3 in amino acids: CASSLPVVRRGQSDTQYF. The CDR3 DNA is TGTGCCAGCAGCTTGCCCGTCGTTAGGAGGGGACAGTCAGATACGCAGTATTTT.

This clone was observed a single time. The rearrangement links TRBV7-9 to TRBJ1-4; D is unclear. The CDR3 is made up of 17 amino acids. Germline loops: CDR1 SEHNR, CDR2 FQNEAQ (reference sequence). The V end lost 2 bases, the J end lost 7 bases, and 20 bases lay between the germline ends. The CDR3 loop reads CASSLIISDGVREKLFF. For the CDR3, the DNA is TGTGCCAGCAGCTTAATCATCAGCGACGGCGTGCGTGAAAAACTGTTTTTT.

The V and J genes are TRBV6-1 and TRBJ1-1; D unresolved. The CDR3 contains 11 residues. The V end was cut by 9 bases, the J end by 0 bases, with 5 bases between. Germline loops: CDR1 MNHNS, CDR2 SASEGT. The CDR3 DNA follows: TGTGCCAGTTTCATGAACACTGAAGCTTTCTTT. It codes for CASFMNTEAFF.

The chain employs TRBV4-1 and TRBJ2-1; possible D gene TRBD2, 5 bases. Trimming removed 2 bases from V and 12 bases from J, with 20 bases in between. The CDR3 length is 15 residues. Looked up from germline, CDR1 is MGHRA and CDR2 is YSYEKL. The CDR3 DNA reads as TGCGCCAGCAGCCAAACACTAGGGCCCGCAGACGGGCAGTTCTTC. This encodes CASSQTLGPADGQFF.

V usage is TRBV19 and J usage is TRBJ2-7; weak D call: TRBD1 (6 bases). The CDR3 extends over 13 amino acids. Germline assignment: CDR1 LNHDA and CDR2 SQIVND (reference sequence). The ends were cut back, 10 bases at V and 0 bases at J, with 13 bases in the middle. The CDR3 reads CATRTESSYEQYF. DNA of the CDR3: TGTGCCACCAGGACAGAGAGCTCCTACGAGCAGTACTTC.

This chain connects TRBV2 to TRBJ2-7, with 14 bases lining up with TRBD2. The junction had 8 bases not matched to a gene; V was cut back by 4 bases and J by 9 bases. This CDR3 spans 15 amino acids. CDR1 and CDR2 from the germline V gene are SNHLY and FYNNEI. DNA for the CDR3: TGTGCCAGCAGTGCTGGGACTAGCGGGGGACCCTGGCAGTACTTC. It specifies CASSAGTSGGPWQYF.

This chain links TRBV4-1 with TRBJ2-1; D gene uncertain. CDR1 MGHRA and CDR2 YSYEKL come from the germline V gene. The CDR3 has 16 residues. With 1 base removed from V and 0 bases from J, the gap between germline ends came to 10 bases. CDR3 nucleotide sequence: TGCGCCAGCAGCCAAGTGCCGGGTGACTCCTACAATGAGCAGTTCTTC. It yields the protein CASSQVPGDSYNEQFF.

This chain connects TRBV28 to TRBJ2-5; 7 nucleotides align to TRBD1. J gave up 5 bases and V 6 bases, and 6 bases lay outside the gene matches. Germline V gene lookup returns CDR1 MDHEN and CDR2 SYDVKM. The CDR3 contains 13 residues. This chain's CDR3 is CASSLTQGETQYF. DNA of the CDR3: TGTGCCAGCAGCCTTACACAGGGGGAGACCCAGTACTTC.

This rearrangement joins TRBV5-5 to TRBJ1-2; 9 nucleotides agree with TRBD1. The V gene's germline CDR1 is SGHKS and CDR2 YYEKEE (reference sequence). The CDR3 contains 17 residues. Unmatched junction bases numbered 17, after V lost 3 bases and J lost 8 bases. CDR3 nucleotide sequence: TGTGCCAGCAGCTGGACATCAACAGGGGGCGCTTCGAAAGGCTACACCTTC. This codes for CASSWTSTGGASKGYTF. Supplemented by reference TRBV5-5 and TRBJ1-2, the full variable domain reads DAGVTQSPTHLIKTRGQQVTLRCSPISGHKSVSWYQQVLGQGPQFIFQYYEKEERGRGNFPDRFSARQFPNYSSELNVNALLLGDSALYLCASSWTSTGGASKGYTFGSGTRLTVV.

The sample holds one count of this clone. J is TRBJ2-3 and V is TRBV5-6, with D possibly matching TRBD2 (6 bases). The V gene lost 0 bases and the J gene lost 2 bases, with 13 bases spanning the gap. The CDR3 extends over 16 amino acids. Germline V gene sequence: CDR1 SGHDT, CDR2 YYEEEE. CDR3 in DNA: TGTGCCAGCAGCTTGGGGGTGGAGGGATTCACAGATACGCAGTATTTT. As protein: CASSLGVEGFTDTQYF.

The rearrangement links TRBV28 to TRBJ2-1; 11 positions match TRBD2. The V segment lost 5 bases and the J segment 2 bases; nucleotides outside the gene matches: 5. Germline CDR1 is MDHEN and CDR2 is SYDVKM. The CDR3 is 16 amino acids. CDR3 sequence: CASSPQTSGAYNEQFF. CDR3 coding DNA: TGTGCCAGCAGTCCGCAGACTAGCGGGGCCTACAATGAGCAGTTCTTC.

This clone came up once. The J gene is TRBJ2-7, the V gene TRBV4-1, with a possible D match to TRBD2 (5 bases). V was clipped by 2 bases and J by 3 bases, with 14 bases between them. The CDR3 runs 15 residues. Germline V gene lookup returns CDR1 MGHRA and CDR2 YSYEKL. For the CDR3, the DNA is TGCGCCAGCAGCCAATATAAAGCGGAGAACTACGAGCAGTACTTC. It specifies CASSQYKAENYEQYF.

The chain recombines TRBV11-2 with TRBJ2-1; D remains ambiguous. CDR3 length: 15 residues. Germline lookup yields CDR1 SGHAT and CDR2 FQNNGV. V lost 1 base to trimming and J lost 0 bases, with 7 bases between them. CDR3 protein: CASSLVASSYNEQFF. CDR3 in DNA: TGTGCCAGCAGCTTAGTCGCCAGCTCCTACAATGAGCAGTTCTTC.

This chain connects TRBV11-2 to TRBJ2-1, with 7 bases aligning to TRBD2. Germline-derived CDR1 and CDR2 are SGHAT and FQNNGV. The CDR3 covers 15 residues. V was clipped by 3 bases and J by 2 bases; unmatched bases: 4. The DNA of the CDR3 is TGTGCCAGCAGCTTGGAAGGGAGGGCCTACAATGAGCAGTTCTTC. Its protein product is CASSLEGRAYNEQFF.

This clone was counted once. V usage is TRBV7-8 and J usage is TRBJ1-1, with D uncertain. The CDR3 sequence is 13 residues long. Germline V gene data show CDR1 as SGHVS and CDR2 as FQNEAQ. V was trimmed by 5 bases and J by 8 bases, leaving 15 bases between them. CDR3 DNA sequence: TGTGCCAGCAGCCCAGGAACTGCGGGGGAAGCTTTCTTT. Amino acid sequence: CASSPGTAGEAFF.

The rearrangement links TRBV5-1 to TRBJ1-1, with TRBD1 as a possible D gene (6 bases). In germline, CDR1 is SGHRS, CDR2 YFSETQ. The V gene lost 0 bases and the J gene lost 0 bases, with 12 bases spanning the gap. The CDR3 extends over 16 amino acids. The CDR3 coding sequence is TGCGCCAGCAGCTTGGGTGGGGGCGGCATGAACACTGAAGCTTTCTTT. Translated: CASSLGGGGMNTEAFF.

The CDR3 nucleotides read TGTGCCAGCAGCGTAGCTGACAGCGCGAACACCGGGGAGCTGTTTTTT. Translation: CASSVADSANTGELFF. The rearrangement joins TRBV9 to TRBJ2-2; possibly TRBD1 for D (5 bases). Germline V gene sequence: CDR1 SGDLS, CDR2 YYNGEE. Deletions cut 0 bases from V and 0 bases from J, with 9 bases between. This CDR3 spans 16 amino acids.

This chain links TRBV6-1 with TRBJ2-7, with 7 bases identical to TRBD1. Trimming removed 5 bases from V and 3 bases from J; junction bases left unmatched: 7. The CDR3 has 14 amino acids. Germline V gene lookup returns CDR1 MNHNS and CDR2 SASEGT. The CDR3 DNA is TGTGCCAGCAGTCGACAGGGAAGGGGCTACGAGCAGTACTTC. This encodes CASSRQGRGYEQYF.

The genes are TRBV28 and TRBJ2-1; 7 positions match TRBD2. This CDR3 has 14 residues. Germline CDR1 reads MDHEN; CDR2 reads SYDVKM. Trimming took 6 bases from V and 7 from J; bases not matched to a gene: 9. The CDR3 here is CASRRSGNLNEQFF. The CDR3 bases are TGTGCCAGCAGGCGCAGCGGGAACCTTAATGAGCAGTTCTTC.

The V call is TRBV28, the J call TRBJ2-7, with D perhaps matching TRBD2 (5 bases). The CDR3 runs 16 residues. The germline V gene encodes CDR1 MDHEN and CDR2 SYDVKM. Trimming shortened V by 4 bases and J by 4 bases, and 20 bases separated the two germline ends. The CDR3 sequence: CASSWGEGQDHYEQYF. DNA for the CDR3: TGTGCCAGCAGTTGGGGAGAGGGCCAGGACCATTACGAGCAGTACTTC.

V and J are TRBV5-1 and TRBJ2-5; possibly TRBD1 for D (6 bases). The CDR3 is made up of 14 amino acids. V lost 4 bases to trimming and J lost 5 bases, with 15 bases between them. Per the germline V gene, CDR1 is SGHRS and CDR2 is YFSETQ. The CDR3 DNA sequence: TGCGCCAGCAGCCAACAGGGTAGGATGGAGACCCAGTACTTC. Amino acids: CASSQQGRMETQYF.